Sequencing of this TCR beta chain was carried out in a study of T cells in localized non-small cell lung cancer. Study-level results: Sequence data derive from only one tumor region, so heterogeneity remains possible. Elevated circulating T cell density in blood was associated with longer overall survival.

To note about this clone: As yet, its antigen is unknown.

TCRdb's copy holds only in-frame clones and misses some; the assay was immunoSEQ multiplex PCR. The sample carries about 78,000 clones, about 83% recorded once. CDR1 SGHAT and CDR2 FQNNGV come from the germline V gene. The CDR3 loop spans 14 amino acids. The V gene lost 2 bases and the J gene lost 2 bases, with 7 bases spanning the gap. The starting material was peripheral blood, obtained before any cancer treatment. This TCR was sampled from a man aged 35-69 years with stage I lung adenocarcinoma. The V call is TRBV11-2, the J call TRBJ1-5; D unclear. The CDR3 DNA reads as TGTGCCAGCAGCTTAATAGGAGGCAATCAGCCCCAGCATTTT. Translated, it gives CASSLIGGNQPQHF.